Below, one T cell receptor (beta chain) is given with its context. Which antigen it targets is not known. It has no much larger one-base neighbor in the sample; base qualities were not kept. V is pruned by 3 bases and J by 4 bases, leaving 3 bases of the junction without a gene match. There are 14 amino acids in the CDR3, from cysteine to phenylalanine inclusive. The entry retains the CDR3 DNA only, 42 bases that are in frame from base 1. CDR1 and CDR2 were assigned from the germline V gene as SGHRS and YFSETQ. TCRbeta CDR3 regions were amplified from genomic DNA by means of the immunoSEQ Assay, a bias-controlled multiplex PCR. In the paper's pipeline: Nucleated cell counts per sample were estimated from amplification of reference gene primers within the assay. To quantify the absolute abundance of each unique TCRbeta CDR3 rearrangement, sequence reads were collapsed and filtered. Productive Simpson clonality was computed per sample as the square root of Simpson's diversity index over productive rearrangements. This immuneACCESS table, as held by TCRdb, lists in-frame sequences with V and J called but not all clones. Of the missing ones, under half trace to an unresolved V gene in checked studies; the others have no known cause. Clone size and V and J calls were adopted from that table, with D and trimming inferred from the DNA. Counted in this sample were fewer than 200,000 clones; 79% of them appeared once. The ten largest clones add up to 8% to 8.5% of the sample.

This sample stems from a study of blood T cell repertoires in COVID-19 (dated by TCRdb to 2018 to 2021). Describing the broader study: The collaborator samples originated in the United States, Italy and Spain and spanned the acute and convalescent phases of COVID-19. The repertoires were released in a freely available public database meant as a resource for research on the immune response to SARS-CoV-2. Where available, HLA class I and class II types were taken from metadata supplied by the sample provider and were not determined by assay-based typing. Nearly every sample came with metadata listing a de-identified subject ID, COVID-19 status, age in years and sex. The prospective study material was composed of cDNA or gDNA derived from T cells, B-cell-depleted T cells, or PBMCs. The samples were drawn from the first 160 participants of the ongoing ImmuneRACE study and from over a thousand subjects provided by 6 global collaborators. Deeply sampled blood TCRbeta repertoires from subjects exposed to, actively infected with, or recovered from COVID-19 were included in the dataset.

General study outcomes and caveats: The amount of clinical and demographic metadata varied by source and participant and was provided uncurated.

In Seattle, one collaborating source enrolled patients while the infection was active and tracked those patients longitudinally over the course of disease. The collaborating institutions used their own protocols to collect whole blood in K2EDTA tubes. For TCRbeta analysis, collaborators shipped samples in one of three forms: frozen whole blood, isolated PBMCs, or DNA extracted from either of those sample types. The receptor was isolated from a woman aged 60-75 years with COVID-19, enrolled during active disease. The sequence links TRBV5-1 to TRBJ1-1; 10 bases in the middle match TRBD1. Sequenced input: peripheral blood. The CDR3 region: CASSSRDRGTEAFF. The nucleotide sequence reads as follows: TGCGCCAGCAGCTCAAGGGACAGGGGCACTGAAGCTTTCTTT.